This T cell receptor (beta chain) was identified during a study of radiotherapy plus CTLA-4 blockade in lung cancer. On this clone itself: Its specificity is not known.

J lost 6 bases, V lost 0 bases, and 4 bases had no gene match. Germline V lookup: CDR1 ENHRY, CDR2 SYGVKD. The CDR3 runs to 16 residues. This table comes from immunoSEQ multiplex PCR, and its TCRdb copy is limited to in-frame clones, with some not included. The sample gives about 50,000 clones, about four fifths of which show up once; more than 4.5% is in the top ten. General study results and limits: Per reports, early blood T cell clone dynamics, plus interferon-beta, forecast response most strongly.

The TCR sequence derives from a human donor with non-small cell lung cancer whose response to radiotherapy plus ipilimumab could not be evaluated. Sequencing was performed on peripheral blood, taken from a patient treated with radiotherapy plus ipilimumab. This sequence joins TRBV10-3 and TRBJ2-1, with 11 positions matching TRBD2. The CDR3 loop reads CAISESVAGGPNEQFF. In DNA form, the CDR3 reads TGTGCCATCAGTGAGTCCGTAGCGGGAGGGCCCAATGAGCAGTTCTTC.